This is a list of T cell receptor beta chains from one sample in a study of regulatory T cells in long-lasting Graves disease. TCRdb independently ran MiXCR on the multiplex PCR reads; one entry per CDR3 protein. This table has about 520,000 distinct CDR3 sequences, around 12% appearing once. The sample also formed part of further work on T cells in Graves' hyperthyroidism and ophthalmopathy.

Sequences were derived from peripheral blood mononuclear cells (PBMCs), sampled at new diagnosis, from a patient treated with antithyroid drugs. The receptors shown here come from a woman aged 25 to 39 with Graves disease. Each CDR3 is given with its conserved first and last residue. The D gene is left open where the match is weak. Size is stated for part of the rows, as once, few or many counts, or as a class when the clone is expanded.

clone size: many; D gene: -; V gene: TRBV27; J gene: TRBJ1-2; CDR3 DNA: TGTGCCAGCAGTTTGAGGGGGGGCACTAACTATGGCTACACCTTC; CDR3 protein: CASSLRGGTNYGYTF
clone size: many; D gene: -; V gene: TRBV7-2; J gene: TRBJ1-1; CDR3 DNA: TGTGCCAGCAGCTTTAGCGGACCCCCTGGCGCTGAAGCTTTCTTT; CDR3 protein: CASSFSGPPGAEAFF
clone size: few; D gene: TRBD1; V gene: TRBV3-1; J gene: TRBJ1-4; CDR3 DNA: TGTGCCAGCAGCCGAAAGGTGGCAGGGGGGAGAGAAAAACTGTTTTTT; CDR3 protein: CASSRKVAGGREKLFF
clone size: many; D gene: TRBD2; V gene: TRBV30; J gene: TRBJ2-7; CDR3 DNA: TGTGCCTGGAGTGGGCTAGCGGGAACCTACGAGCAGTACTTC; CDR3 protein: CAWSGLAGTYEQYF
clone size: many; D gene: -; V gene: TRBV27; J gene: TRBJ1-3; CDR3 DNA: TGTGCCAGCAGTAAAAAGCAGGGCTTCTCTGGAAACACCATATATTTT; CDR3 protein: CASSKKQGFSGNTIYF
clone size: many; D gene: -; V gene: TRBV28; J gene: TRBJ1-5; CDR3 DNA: TGTGCCAGCAGTTTATTCATATACCGGGGCAATCAGCCCCAGCATTTT; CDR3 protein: CASSLFIYRGNQPQHF
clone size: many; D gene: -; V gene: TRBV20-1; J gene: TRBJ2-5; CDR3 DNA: TGCAGTGCTGTCAGGACGGAATTAGGGACCCAGTACTTC; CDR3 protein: CSAVRTELGTQYF
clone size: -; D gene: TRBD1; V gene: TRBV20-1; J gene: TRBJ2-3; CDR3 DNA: TGCAGTGCTAGAGGTTACAGGGGGGCTAGCGTTCCTAGCACAGATACGCAGTATTTT; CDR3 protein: CSARGYRGASVPSTDTQYF
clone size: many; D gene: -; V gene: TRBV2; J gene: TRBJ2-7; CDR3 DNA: TGTGCCAGCAGTGACATATACTACGAGCAGTACTTC; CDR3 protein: CASSDIYYEQYF
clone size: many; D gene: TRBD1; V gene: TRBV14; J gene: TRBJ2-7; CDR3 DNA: TGTGCCAGCAGCCAGGGGACCGGGACAGCAGACTACGAGCAGTACTTC; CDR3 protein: CASSQGTGTADYEQYF
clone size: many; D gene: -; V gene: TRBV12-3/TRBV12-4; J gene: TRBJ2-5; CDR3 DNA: TGTGCCAGCAGGAGAGACAGGGGAGGGCAAGAGACCCAGTACTTC; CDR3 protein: CASRRDRGGQETQYF
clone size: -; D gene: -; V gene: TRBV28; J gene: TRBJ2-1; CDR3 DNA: TGTGCCAGCAGTCGTGGATACAATGAGAAGTTCTTC; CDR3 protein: CASSRGYNEKFF
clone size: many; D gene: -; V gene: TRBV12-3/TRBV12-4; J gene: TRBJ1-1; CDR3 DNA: TGTGCCAGCAGTTTAATGTTGACAGTCTATGAAGCTTTCTTT; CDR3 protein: CASSLMLTVYEAFF
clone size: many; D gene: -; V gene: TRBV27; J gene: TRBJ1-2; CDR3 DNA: TGTGCCAGCAGTTTACGGGGCGCGGGCTACACCTTC; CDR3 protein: CASSLRGAGYTF
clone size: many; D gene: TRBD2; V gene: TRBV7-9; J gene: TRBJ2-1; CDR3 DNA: TGTGCCAGCAGCTCCACGGCTAGCGGGAGATACAATGAGCAGTTCTTC; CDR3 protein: CASSSTASGRYNEQFF
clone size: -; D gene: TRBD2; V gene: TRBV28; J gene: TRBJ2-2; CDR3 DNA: TGTGCCAGCAAGGCACTAGCGGGAGCGAACACCGGGGAGCTGTTTTTT; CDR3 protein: CASKALAGANTGELFF
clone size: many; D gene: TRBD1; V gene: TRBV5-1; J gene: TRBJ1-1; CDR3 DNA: TGCGCCAGCAGCTTGGTGGCAGGGGGCGCCCAGACTGAAGCTTTCTTT; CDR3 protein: CASSLVAGGAQTEAFF
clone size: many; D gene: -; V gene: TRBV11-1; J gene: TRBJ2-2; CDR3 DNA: TGTGCCAGCAGCCGTAGCGCCTCGAACACCGGGGAGCTGTTTTTT; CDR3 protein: CASSRSASNTGELFF
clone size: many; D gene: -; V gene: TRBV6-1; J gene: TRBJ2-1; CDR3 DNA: TGTGCCAGCGAGCTCCTCTCCTACAATGAGCAGTTCTTC; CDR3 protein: CASELLSYNEQFF
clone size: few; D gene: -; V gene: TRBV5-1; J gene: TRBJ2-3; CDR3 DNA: TGCGCCAGCAGCTTATCAGGGGCCGGAGCAGATACGCAGTATTTT; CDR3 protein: CASSLSGAGADTQYF
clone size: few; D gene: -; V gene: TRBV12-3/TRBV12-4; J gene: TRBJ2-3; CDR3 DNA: TGTGCCAGCAGTTTTGCCGCAGATACGCAGTATTTT; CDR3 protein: CASSFAADTQYF
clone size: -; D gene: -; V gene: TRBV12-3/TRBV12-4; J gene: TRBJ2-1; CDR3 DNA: TGTGCCAGCAGCCCCCTCCCCCGGGGGAATGAGCAGTTCTTC; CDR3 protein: CASSPLPRGNEQFF
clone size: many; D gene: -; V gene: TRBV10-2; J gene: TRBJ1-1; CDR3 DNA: TGCGCCAGCAGCGATCCCGCCACTGAAGCTTTCTTT; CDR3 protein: CASSDPATEAFF
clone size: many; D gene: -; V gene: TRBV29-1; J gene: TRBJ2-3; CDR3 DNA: TGCAGCGTACTCGGGGGAGATACGCAGTATTTT; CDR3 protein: CSVLGGDTQYF
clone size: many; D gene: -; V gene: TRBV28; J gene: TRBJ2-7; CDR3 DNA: TGTGCCAGCAGTTTAGAACTTGAGGGCGAGCAGTACTTC; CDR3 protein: CASSLELEGEQYF
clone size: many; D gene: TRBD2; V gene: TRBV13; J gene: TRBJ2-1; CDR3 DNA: TGTGCCAGCAGCGACCCACCTAGCGGAGCTCCCTACAATGAGCAGTTCTTC; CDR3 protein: CASSDPPSGAPYNEQFF
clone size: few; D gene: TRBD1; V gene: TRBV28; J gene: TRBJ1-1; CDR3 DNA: TGTGCCAGCAGCATGACAGGGAGCTTGAACACTGAAGCTTTCTTT; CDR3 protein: CASSMTGSLNTEAFF
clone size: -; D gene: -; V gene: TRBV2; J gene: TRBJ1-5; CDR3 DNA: TGTGTCAGCAGTGATGAGGGGCTAAGCAATCAGCCCCAGCATTTC; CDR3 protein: CVSSDEGLSNQPQHF
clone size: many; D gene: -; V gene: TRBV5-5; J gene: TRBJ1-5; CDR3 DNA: TGTGCCAGCAGCCTGCTGGCAGGGAATAGCAATCAGCCCCAGCATTTT; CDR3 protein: CASSLLAGNSNQPQHF
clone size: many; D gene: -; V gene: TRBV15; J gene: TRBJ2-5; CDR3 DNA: TGTGCCACCAGCGGACGGGGGCGCAAAGAGACCCAGTACTTC; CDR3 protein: CATSGRGRKETQYF
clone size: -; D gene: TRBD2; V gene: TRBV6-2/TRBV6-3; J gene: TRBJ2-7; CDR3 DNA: TGTGCCAGCAGTTACGCGGGGGTCCCGTCGGGAGAGCAGTACTTC; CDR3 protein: CASSYAGVPSGEQYF
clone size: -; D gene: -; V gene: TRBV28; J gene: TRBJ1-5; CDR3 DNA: TGTGCCACCTCGGACGGATATAGCAATCAGCCCCAGCATTTT; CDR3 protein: CATSDGYSNQPQHF
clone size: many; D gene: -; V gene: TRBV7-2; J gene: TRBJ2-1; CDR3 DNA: TGTGCCAGCAGCTTAGTGGCCAGCGGGACAACATTCTCCTACAATGAGCAGTTCTTC; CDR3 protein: CASSLVASGTTFSYNEQFF
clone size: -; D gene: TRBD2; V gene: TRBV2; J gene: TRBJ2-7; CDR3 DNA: TGTGCCAGCAGTGGTCCTAGCGGGAACTACGAGCAGTACTTC; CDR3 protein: CASSGPSGNYEQYF
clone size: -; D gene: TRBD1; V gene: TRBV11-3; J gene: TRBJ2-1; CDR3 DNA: TGTGCCAGCAGCTCCGGGACAGACTCCTACAATGAGCAGTTCTTC; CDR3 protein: CASSSGTDSYNEQFF
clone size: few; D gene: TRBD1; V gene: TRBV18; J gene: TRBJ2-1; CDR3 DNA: TGTGCCAGCTCACCTGTCGGGACAGGGTCCTTCAATGAGCAGTTCTTC; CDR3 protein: CASSPVGTGSFNEQFF
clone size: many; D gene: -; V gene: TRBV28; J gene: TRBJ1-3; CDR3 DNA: TGTGCCAGCAGTTTGGGGGCTGCTGGAAACACCATATATTTT; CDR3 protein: CASSLGAAGNTIYF
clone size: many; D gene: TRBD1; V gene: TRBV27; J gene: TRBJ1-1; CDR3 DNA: TGTGCCAGCAGCTACAGGGGGAAGACCGAAGCTTTCTTT; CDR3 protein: CASSYRGKTEAFF
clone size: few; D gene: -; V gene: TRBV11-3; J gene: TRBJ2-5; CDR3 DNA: TGTGCCAGCAGCTCTGCCCCGGTCCAAGAGACCCAGTACTTC; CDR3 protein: CASSSAPVQETQYF
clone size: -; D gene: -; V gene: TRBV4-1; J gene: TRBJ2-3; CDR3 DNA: TGCGCCAGCAGCCAAGGCTATCTTCCAGATACGCAGTATTTT; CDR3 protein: CASSQGYLPDTQYF
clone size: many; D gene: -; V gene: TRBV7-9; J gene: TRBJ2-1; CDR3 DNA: TGTGCCAGCAGCTTGGTATGGAATGAGCAGTTCTTC; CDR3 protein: CASSLVWNEQFF
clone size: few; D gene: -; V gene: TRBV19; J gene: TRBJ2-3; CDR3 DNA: TGTGCCAGTTCGATCGCAGGGTCTAGCACAGATACGCAGTATTTT; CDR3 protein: CASSIAGSSTDTQYF
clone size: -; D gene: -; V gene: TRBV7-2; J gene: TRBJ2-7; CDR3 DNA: TGTGCCAGCAGCTTCGGTCTGCACTACGAGCAGTACTTC; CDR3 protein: CASSFGLHYEQYF
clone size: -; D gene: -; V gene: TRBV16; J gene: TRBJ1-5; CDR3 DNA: TGTGCCAGCAGCCAAGAGAACATCCTACTCTATAGCAATCAGCCCCAGCATTTT; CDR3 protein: CASSQENILLYSNQPQHF
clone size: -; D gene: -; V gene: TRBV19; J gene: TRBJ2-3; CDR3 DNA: TGTGCCGGTACTAGGGTTGGCACAGATACGCAGTATTTT; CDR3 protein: CAGTRVGTDTQYF
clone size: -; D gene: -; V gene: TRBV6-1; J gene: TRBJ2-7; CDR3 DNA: TGTGCCAGCAGCCCGTTACTAAGCTCCTACGAGCAGTACTTC; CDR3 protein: CASSPLLSSYEQYF
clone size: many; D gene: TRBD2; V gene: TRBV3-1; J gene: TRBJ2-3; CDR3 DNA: TGTGCCAGCAGTCCGAAAGTTAGCGGGTCCGACCCCAGAGATACGCAGTATTTT; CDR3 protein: CASSPKVSGSDPRDTQYF
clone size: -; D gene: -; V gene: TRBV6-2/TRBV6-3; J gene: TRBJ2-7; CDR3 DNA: TGTGCCAGCAGTTCGACAGGTACAACCTACGAGCAGTACTTC; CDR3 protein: CASSSTGTTYEQYF
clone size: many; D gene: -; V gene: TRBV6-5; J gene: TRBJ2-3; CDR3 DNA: TGTGCCAGCAGTTCAATGGCGGGACCGGATACGCAGTATTTT; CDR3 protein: CASSSMAGPDTQYF
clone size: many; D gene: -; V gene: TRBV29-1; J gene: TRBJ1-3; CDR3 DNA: TGCAGCGTCGGTCGGGACGGAAACTCTGGAAACACCATATATTTT; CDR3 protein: CSVGRDGNSGNTIYF
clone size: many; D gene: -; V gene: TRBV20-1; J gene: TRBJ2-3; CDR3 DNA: TGCAGTGCTAGACAGGGCGCAGATACGCAGTATTTT; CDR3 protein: CSARQGADTQYF
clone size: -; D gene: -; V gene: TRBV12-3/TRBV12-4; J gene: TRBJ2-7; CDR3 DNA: TGTGCCAGCAGATCAGTCCAGGGGGAGCAGTACTTC; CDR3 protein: CASRSVQGEQYF
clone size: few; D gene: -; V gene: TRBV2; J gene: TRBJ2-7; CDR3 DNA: TGTGCCAGTGGCACCAGGGCGTACGAGCAGTACTTC; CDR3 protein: CASGTRAYEQYF
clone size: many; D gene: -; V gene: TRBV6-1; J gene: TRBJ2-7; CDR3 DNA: TGTGCCAGCAGTGAACCCGTAGGAACCTCCTACGAGCAGTACTTC; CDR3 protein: CASSEPVGTSYEQYF
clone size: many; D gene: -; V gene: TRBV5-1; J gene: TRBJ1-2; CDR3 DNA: TGCGCCAGCAGCACCGATCCAGCTAACTATGGCTACACCTTC; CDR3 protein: CASSTDPANYGYTF
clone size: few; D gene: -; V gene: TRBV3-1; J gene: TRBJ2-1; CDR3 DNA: TGTGCCAGCAGCCGCGACATAGTCGGGTACAATGAGCAGTTCTTC; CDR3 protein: CASSRDIVGYNEQFF
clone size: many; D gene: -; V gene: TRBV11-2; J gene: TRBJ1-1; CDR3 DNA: TGTGCCAGCAGGGTAGTGGGCACTGAAGCTTTCTTT; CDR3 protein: CASRVVGTEAFF
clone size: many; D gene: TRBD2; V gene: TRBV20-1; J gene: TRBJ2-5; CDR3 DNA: TGCAGTGCTAGAGTTCCTAGCGGGTCTGAGACCCAGTACTTC; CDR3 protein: CSARVPSGSETQYF
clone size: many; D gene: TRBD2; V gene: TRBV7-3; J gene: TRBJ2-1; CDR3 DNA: TGTGCCAGCAGCTTAGGTACTAGCGGTGAGCAGTTCTTC; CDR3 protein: CASSLGTSGEQFF
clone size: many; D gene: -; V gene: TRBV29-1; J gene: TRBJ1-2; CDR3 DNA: TGCAGCGTTGAAGCCATCGGCCGGAAAGGAGGCTATGGCTACACCTTC; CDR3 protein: CSVEAIGRKGGYGYTF